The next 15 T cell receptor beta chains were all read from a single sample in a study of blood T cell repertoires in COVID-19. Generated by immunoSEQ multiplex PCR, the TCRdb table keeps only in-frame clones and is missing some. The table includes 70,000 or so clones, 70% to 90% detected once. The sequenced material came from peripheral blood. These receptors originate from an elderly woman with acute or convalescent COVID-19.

For the CDR3, the DNA is TGTGCCAGCAGCTTTTCTTCCTTAGAGACTGGAAACACCATATATTTT. Its protein product is CASSFSSLETGNTIYF. This chain connects TRBV11-3 to TRBJ1-3; D ambiguous. The CDR3 spans 16 residues. V lost 3 bases and J 2 bases, leaving 14 bases between the germline ends. Looked up from germline, CDR1 is SGHNT and CDR2 is YENEEA.

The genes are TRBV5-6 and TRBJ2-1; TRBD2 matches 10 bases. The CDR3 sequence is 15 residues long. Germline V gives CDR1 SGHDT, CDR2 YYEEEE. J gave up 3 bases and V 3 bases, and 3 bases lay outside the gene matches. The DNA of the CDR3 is TGTGCCAGCAGCTCTACTAGCGGGATCTACAATGAGCAGTTCTTC. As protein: CASSSTSGIYNEQFF.

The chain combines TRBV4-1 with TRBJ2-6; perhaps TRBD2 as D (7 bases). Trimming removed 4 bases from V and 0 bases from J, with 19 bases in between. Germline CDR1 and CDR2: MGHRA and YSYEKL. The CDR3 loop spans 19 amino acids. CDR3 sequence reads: CASSRRGLLEDSGANVLTF. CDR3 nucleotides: TGCGCCAGCAGCCGGCGGGGGCTCTTAGAGGACTCTGGGGCCAACGTCCTGACTTTC.

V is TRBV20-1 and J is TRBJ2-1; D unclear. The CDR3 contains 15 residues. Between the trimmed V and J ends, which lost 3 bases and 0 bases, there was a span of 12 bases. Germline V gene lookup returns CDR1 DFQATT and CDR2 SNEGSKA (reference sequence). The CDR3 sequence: CSASGFASSYNEQFF. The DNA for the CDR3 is TGCAGTGCTAGTGGGTTTGCCAGCTCCTACAATGAGCAGTTCTTC.

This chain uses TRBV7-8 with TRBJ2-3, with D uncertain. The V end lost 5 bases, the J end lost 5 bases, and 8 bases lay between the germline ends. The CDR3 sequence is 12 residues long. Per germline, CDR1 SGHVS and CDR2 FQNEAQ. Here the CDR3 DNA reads TGTGCCAGCAGCGTTCTAGAAGATACGCAGTATTTT. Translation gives CASSVLEDTQYF.

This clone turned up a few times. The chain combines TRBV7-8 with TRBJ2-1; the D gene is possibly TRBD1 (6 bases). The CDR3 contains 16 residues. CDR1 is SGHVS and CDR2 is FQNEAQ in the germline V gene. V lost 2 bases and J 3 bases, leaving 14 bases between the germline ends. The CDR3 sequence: CASSLFGGLYYNEQFF. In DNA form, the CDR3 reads TGTGCCAGCAGCTTATTTGGGGGCCTGTACTACAATGAGCAGTTCTTC. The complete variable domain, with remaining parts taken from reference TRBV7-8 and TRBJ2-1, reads GAGVSQSPRYKVAKRGQDVALRCDPISGHVSLFWYQQALGQGPEFLTYFQNEAQLDKSGLPSDRFFAERPEGSVSTLKIQRTQQEDSAVYLCASSLFGGLYYNEQFFGPGTRLTVL.

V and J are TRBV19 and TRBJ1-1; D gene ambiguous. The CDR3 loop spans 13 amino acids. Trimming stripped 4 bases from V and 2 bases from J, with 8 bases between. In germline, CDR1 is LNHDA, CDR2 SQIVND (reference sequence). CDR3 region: CASSTLRNTEAFF. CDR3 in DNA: TGTGCCAGTAGTACCCTAAGAAACACTGAAGCTTTCTTT.

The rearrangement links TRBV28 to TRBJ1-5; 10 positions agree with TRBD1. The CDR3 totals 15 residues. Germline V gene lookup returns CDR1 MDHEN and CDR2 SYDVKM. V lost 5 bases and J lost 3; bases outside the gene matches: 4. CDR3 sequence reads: CASSPGTGDNQPQHF. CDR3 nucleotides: TGTGCCAGCAGTCCGGGGACAGGGGACAATCAGCCCCAGCATTTT.

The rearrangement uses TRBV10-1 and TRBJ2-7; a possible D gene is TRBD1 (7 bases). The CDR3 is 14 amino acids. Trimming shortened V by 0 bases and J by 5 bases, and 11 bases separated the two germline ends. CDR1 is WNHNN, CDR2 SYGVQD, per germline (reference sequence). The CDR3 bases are TGCGCCAGCAGTGAGTCGGAGGGGGCCCACGAGCAGTACTTC. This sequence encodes CASSESEGAHEQYF.

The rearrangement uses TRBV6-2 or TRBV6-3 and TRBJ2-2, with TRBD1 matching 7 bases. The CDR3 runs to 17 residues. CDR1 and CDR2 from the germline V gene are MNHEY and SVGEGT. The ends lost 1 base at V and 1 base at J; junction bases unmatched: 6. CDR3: CASSYFQGVLNTGELFF. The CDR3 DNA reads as TGTGCCAGCAGTTACTTTCAGGGGGTGCTGAACACCGGGGAGCTGTTTTTT.

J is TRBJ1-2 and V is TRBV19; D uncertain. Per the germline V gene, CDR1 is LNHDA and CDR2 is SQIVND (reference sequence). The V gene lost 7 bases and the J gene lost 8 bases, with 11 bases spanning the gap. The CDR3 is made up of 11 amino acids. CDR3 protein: CASNEEGGYTF. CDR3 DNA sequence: TGTGCCAGTAATGAGGAAGGAGGCTACACCTTC.

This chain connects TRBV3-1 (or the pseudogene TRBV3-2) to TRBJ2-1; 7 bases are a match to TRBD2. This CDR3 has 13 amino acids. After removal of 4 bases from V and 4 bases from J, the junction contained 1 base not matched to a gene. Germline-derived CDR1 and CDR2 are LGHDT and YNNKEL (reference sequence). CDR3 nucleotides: TGTGCCAGCAGCCGGACTAGGTACAATGAGCAGTTCTTC. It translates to CASSRTRYNEQFF.

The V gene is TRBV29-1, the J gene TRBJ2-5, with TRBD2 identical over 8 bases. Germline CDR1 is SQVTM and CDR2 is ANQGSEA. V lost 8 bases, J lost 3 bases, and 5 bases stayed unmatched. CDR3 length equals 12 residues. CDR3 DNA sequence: TGCAGCTATAAACTAGCGGAAGAGACCCAGTACTTC. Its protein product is CSYKLAEETQYF.

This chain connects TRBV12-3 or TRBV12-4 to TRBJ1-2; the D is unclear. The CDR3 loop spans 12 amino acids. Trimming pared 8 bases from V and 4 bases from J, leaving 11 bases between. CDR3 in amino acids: CASRRSVYGYTF. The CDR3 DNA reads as TGTGCCAGCCGACGGAGTGTCTATGGCTACACCTTC.

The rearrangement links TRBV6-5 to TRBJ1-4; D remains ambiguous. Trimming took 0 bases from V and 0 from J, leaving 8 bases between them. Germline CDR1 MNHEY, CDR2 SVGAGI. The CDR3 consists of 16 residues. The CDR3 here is CASSYSRAATNEKLFF. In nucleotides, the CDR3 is TGTGCCAGCAGTTACTCGCGGGCTGCAACTAATGAAAAACTGTTTTTT.